The T cell receptor (beta chain) described here comes from a study of CD8 T cells in Susac syndrome. RNA in amounts of about 0.45 to 1 ug was reverse transcribed with random hexamers. Multiplex PCR with immunoSEQ amplified the TCR beta CDR3 across 54 Vbeta and 13 Jbeta. TCRdb reprocessed the immunoSEQ multiplex PCR reads with MiXCR, giving one entry per CDR3 protein. The sample shows 250,000 or so distinct CDR3 sequences, 80% to 95% of them seen only once. Germline V gene sequence: CDR1 SQVTM, CDR2 ANQGSEA. The CDR3 contains 12 residues. The V segment lost 8 bases and the J segment 0 bases; nucleotides outside the gene matches: 3. This clonotype has just one count.

The chain couples TRBV29-1 to TRBJ1-2; TRBD1 matches at 7 bases. Sequenced sample: CD4+ T cells from PBMCs. The source of this sequence is a human donor with multiple sclerosis. For the CDR3, the DNA is TGCAGCTCTGGACAGGCTAACTATGGCTACACCTTC. As protein: CSSGQANYGYTF. Using reference TRBV29-1 and TRBJ1-2 for the parts outside the CDR3, the full variable domain is SAVISQKPSRDICQRGTSLTIQCQVDSQVTMMFWYRQQPGQSLTLIATANQGSEATYESGFVIDKFPISRPNLTFSTLTVSNMSPEDSSIYLCSSGQANYGYTFGSGTRLTVV.